Sequencing of this T cell receptor (beta chain) was carried out in a study of neoadjuvant anti-PD-1 for oral cavity cancer. Only a few counts were recorded for this clone. Profiling relied on immunoSEQ multiplex PCR, and the TCRdb table lists in-frame clones only, not all of them. The table has approximately 20,000 clones, roughly 72% seen once. The clonotype originates from a person aged 35-79 years with oral cavity squamous cell carcinoma. The input for sequencing was PBMCs, taken before nivolumab (anti-PD-1) treatment.

CDR3 residues: CASSVGGSPYEQYF. CDR3 nucleotides: TGTGCCAGCAGCGTAGGAGGGAGCCCCTACGAGCAGTACTTC. The chain couples TRBV9 to TRBJ2-7; D possibly corresponds to TRBD2 (5 bases). CDR1 is SGDLS, CDR2 YYNGEE, per germline. The CDR3 is made up of 14 amino acids. Trimming cost V 0 bases and J 2 bases, with 9 bases left between them.